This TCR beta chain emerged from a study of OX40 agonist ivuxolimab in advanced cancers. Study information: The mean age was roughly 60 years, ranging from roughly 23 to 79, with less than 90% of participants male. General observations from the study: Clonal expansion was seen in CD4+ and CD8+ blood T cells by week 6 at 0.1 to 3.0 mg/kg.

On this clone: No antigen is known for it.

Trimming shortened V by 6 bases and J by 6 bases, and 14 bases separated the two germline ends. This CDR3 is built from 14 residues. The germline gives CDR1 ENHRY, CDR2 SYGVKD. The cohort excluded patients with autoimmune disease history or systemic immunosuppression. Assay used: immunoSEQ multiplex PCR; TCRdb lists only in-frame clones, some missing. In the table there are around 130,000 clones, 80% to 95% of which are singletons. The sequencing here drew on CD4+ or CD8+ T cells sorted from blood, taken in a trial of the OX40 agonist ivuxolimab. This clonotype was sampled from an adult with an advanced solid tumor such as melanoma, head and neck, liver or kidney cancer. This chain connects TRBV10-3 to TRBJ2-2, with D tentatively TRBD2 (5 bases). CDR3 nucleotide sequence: TGTGCCATCAGCGGGAATCCGGACGCCGGGGAGCTGTTTTTT. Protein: CAISGNPDAGELFF.